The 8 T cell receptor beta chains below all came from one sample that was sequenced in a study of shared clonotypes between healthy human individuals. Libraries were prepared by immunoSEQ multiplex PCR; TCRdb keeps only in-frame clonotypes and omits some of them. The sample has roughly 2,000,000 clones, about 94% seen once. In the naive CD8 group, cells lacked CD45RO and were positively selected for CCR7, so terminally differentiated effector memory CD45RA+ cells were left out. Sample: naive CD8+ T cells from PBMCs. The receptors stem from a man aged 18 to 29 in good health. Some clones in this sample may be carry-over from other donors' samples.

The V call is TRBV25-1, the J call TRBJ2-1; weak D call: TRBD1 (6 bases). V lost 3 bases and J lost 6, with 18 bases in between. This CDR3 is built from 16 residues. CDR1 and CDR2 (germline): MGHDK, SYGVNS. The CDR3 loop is CASSDPDRRLFNEQFF. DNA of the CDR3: TGTGCCAGCAGTGACCCAGACAGGCGACTATTCAATGAGCAGTTCTTC.

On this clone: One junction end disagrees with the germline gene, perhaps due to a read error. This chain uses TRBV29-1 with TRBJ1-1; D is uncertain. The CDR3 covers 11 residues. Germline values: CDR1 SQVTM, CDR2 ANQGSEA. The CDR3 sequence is CSGELNTEAFF. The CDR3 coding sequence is TGCAGCGGTGAATTGAACACTGAAGCTTTCTTT.

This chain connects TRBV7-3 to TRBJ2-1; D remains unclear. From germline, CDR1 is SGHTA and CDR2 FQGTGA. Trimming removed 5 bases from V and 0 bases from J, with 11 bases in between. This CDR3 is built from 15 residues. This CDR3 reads CASSDTPSSYNEQFF. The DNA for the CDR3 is TGTGCCAGCAGCGACACACCTAGCTCCTACAATGAGCAGTTCTTC.

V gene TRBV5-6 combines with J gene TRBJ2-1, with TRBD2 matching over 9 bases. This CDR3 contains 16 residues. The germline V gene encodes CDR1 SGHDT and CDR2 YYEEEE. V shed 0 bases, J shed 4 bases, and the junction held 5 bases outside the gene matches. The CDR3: CASSLDSSGIYNEQFF. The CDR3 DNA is TGTGCCAGCAGCTTGGATTCTAGCGGGATTTACAATGAGCAGTTCTTC.

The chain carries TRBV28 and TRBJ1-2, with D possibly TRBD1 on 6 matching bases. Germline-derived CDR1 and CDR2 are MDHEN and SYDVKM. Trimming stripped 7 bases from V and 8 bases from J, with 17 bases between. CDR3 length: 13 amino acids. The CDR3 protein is CASTSPRGAGYTF. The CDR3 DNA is TGTGCCAGCACCTCCCCCAGGGGTGCGGGCTACACCTTC.

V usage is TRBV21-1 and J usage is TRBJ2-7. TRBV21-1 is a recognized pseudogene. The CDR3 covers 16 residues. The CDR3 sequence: CASSKSGTSNSYEQYF. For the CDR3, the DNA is TGTGCCAGCAGCAAATCAGGGACCTCAAATTCCTACGAGCAGTACTTC.

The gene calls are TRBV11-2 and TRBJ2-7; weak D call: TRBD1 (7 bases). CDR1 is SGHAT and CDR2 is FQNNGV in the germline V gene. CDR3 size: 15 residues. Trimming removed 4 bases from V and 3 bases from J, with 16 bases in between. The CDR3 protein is CASSSWTGGDYEQYF. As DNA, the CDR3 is TGTGCCAGCAGCTCCTGGACAGGAGGGGACTACGAGCAGTACTTC.

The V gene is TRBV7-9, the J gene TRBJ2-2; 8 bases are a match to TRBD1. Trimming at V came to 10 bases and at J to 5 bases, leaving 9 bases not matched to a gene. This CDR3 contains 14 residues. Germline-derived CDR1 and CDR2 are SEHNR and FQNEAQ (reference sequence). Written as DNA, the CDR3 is TGTGCCAATCCGACAGGGGTTCGAACCGGGGAGCTGTTTTTT. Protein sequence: CANPTGVRTGELFF.